This TCR beta chain stems from a study of blood T cell repertoires in COVID-19. Study-level background: PBMCs, B-cell-depleted T cells, or T cells provided the cDNA or gDNA that made up the material.

Across under 25 US areas, participants ranged in age from about 18 to 100 years. Each participant's cohort was designated according to participant-reported clinical history. V was cut by 2 bases and J by 4 bases, with 13 bases left in between. Germline CDR1 SGHRS, CDR2 YFSETQ. The CDR3 has 15 residues. Generated by immunoSEQ multiplex PCR, the TCRdb table keeps only in-frame clones and is missing some. The sample lists approximately 65,000 clones, about four fifths occurring once. The specimen sequenced was PBMCs or T cells enriched from blood (not recorded which). The chain carries TRBV5-1 and TRBJ1-3; D might be TRBD1 (5 bases). The receptor was derived from a woman in her forties with acute COVID-19. CDR3: CASSFTSTGGNTIYF. The CDR3 DNA reads TGCGCCAGCAGCTTCACTTCTACAGGCGGAAACACCATATATTTT.